The sequence of this TCR beta chain was determined in a study of blood T cell repertoires in COVID-19. Study as a whole: PBMCs, B-cell-depleted T cells, or T cells were the source of the cDNA or gDNA that made up the material.

The protocol was immunoSEQ multiplex PCR, while the TCRdb copy is restricted to in-frame clones and leaves out a portion. The sample holds more than 200,000 clones, around four fifths seen once. Trimming took off 8 bases at V and 2 bases at J, with 19 bases between the two ends. The germline V gene has CDR1 WSHSY and CDR2 SAAADI. The CDR3 covers 15 residues. The source is a woman aged 45-59 years with acute or convalescent COVID-19. The sample consisted of peripheral blood. The V gene is TRBV10-2, the J gene TRBJ2-7, with D maybe TRBD1 (5 bases). CDR3 sequence reads: CASGQTVDRAYEQYF. The CDR3 DNA reads TGCGCCAGCGGCCAAACCGTAGACAGAGCCTACGAGCAGTACTTC.